Shown below are 18 T cell receptor beta chains from a single sample sequenced in a study of shared clonotypes between healthy human individuals. TCRdb's copy holds only in-frame clones and misses some; the assay was immunoSEQ multiplex PCR. The sample has over a million clones; approximately 98% are singletons. Sequencing used naive CD4+ T cells sorted from blood. Subset given: CD45RA+ positively selected. Receptors originate from a man aged 30 to 45 in good health.

The chain combines TRBV5-4 with TRBJ2-1; D perhaps matches TRBD1 (6 bases). Looked up from germline, CDR1 is SGHNT and CDR2 is YYREEE (reference sequence). V was shortened by 5 bases and J by 5 bases, with 14 bases between the two germline ends. The CDR3 extends over 14 amino acids. CDR3 sequence reads: CASSKKGDNNEQFF. For the CDR3, the DNA is TGTGCCAGCAGTAAGAAGGGGGATAACAATGAGCAGTTCTTC.

The chain has TRBV28 and TRBJ1-2; D uncertain. The V end lost 3 bases, the J end lost 7 bases, and 15 bases lay between the germline ends. This CDR3 has 14 residues. Germline values: CDR1 MDHEN, CDR2 SYDVKM. CDR3 sequence (DNA): TGTGCCAGCAGTTTTAGAGGGCCTAGCGGTGGCTACACCTTC. Translation gives CASSFRGPSGGYTF.

In its sample, this clone was seen once. This chain uses TRBV5-1 with TRBJ2-3; D unresolved. Germline-derived CDR1 and CDR2 are SGHRS and YFSETQ. Trimming shortened V by 2 bases and J by 4 bases, and 8 bases separated the two germline ends. The CDR3 length is 13 residues. The CDR3 spells CASSLNPPDTQYF. The CDR3 DNA reads TGCGCCAGCAGCTTAAATCCCCCAGATACGCAGTATTTT.

The chain links TRBV10-3 to TRBJ1-4; D uncertain. The germline V gene encodes CDR1 ENHRY and CDR2 SYGVKD. The CDR3 runs to 15 residues. V lost 7 bases and J 2 bases, leaving 14 bases between the germline ends. CDR3 sequence (DNA): TGTGCCATCAATGTCCCGGGAACGACTAATGAAAAACTGTTTTTT. Amino acid sequence: CAINVPGTTNEKLFF.

The gene calls are TRBV11-3 and TRBJ2-1; D possibly corresponds to TRBD1 (6 bases). This CDR3 is 15 amino acids long. From germline, CDR1 is SGHNT and CDR2 YENEEA. V lost 5 bases and J lost 5, with 16 bases in between. The CDR3 bases are TGTGCCAGCAGCACAGGGATAGGGGAGCACAATGAGCAGTTCTTC. Encoded protein: CASSTGIGEHNEQFF.

V gene TRBV6-1 combines with J gene TRBJ2-5; D not resolved. Germline V gene data show CDR1 as MNHNS and CDR2 as SASEGT. Trimming shortened V by 6 bases and J by 5 bases, and 7 bases separated the two germline ends. The CDR3 covers 11 residues. The DNA of the CDR3 is TGTGCCAGCAGATATAGGGAGACCCAGTACTTC. Translation gives CASRYRETQYF.

The chain links TRBV6-4 to TRBJ1-5, with TRBD1 matching over 10 bases. The germline CDR1 and CDR2 sequences are MRHNA and SNTAGT. There are 19 residues in the CDR3. Trimming took 3 bases from V and 2 from J; bases not matched to a gene: 13. The CDR3 is CASSESGTGDLDGNQPQHF. The CDR3 coding sequence is TGTGCCAGCAGTGAATCCGGGACAGGGGACCTCGACGGCAATCAGCCCCAGCATTTT.

The chain carries TRBV7-9 and TRBJ2-3; D possibly corresponds to TRBD2 (7 bases). The V end lost 5 bases, the J end lost 1 base, and 19 bases lay between the germline ends. Germline CDR1 reads SEHNR; CDR2 reads FQNEAQ (reference sequence). This CDR3 spans 17 amino acids. The CDR3 bases are TGTGCCAGCAGCCCCCCTTTGGGGGCGGGGGGCACAGATACGCAGTATTTT. Amino acid sequence: CASSPPLGAGGTDTQYF.

The chain employs TRBV30 and TRBJ2-1; D is unclear. Germline values: CDR1 GTSNPN, CDR2 SVGIG (reference sequence). There are 12 residues in the CDR3. The V end was cut by 3 bases, the J end by 8 bases, with 11 bases between. The CDR3, as DNA: TGTGCCTGGAGAAAGGGTTTCCATGAGCAGTTCTTC. Residues: CAWRKGFHEQFF.

This clone was recorded once. This chain links TRBV20-1 with TRBJ2-7; D remains ambiguous. The V end lost 5 bases, the J end lost 5 bases, and 7 bases lay between the germline ends. The CDR3 runs to 10 residues. Germline CDR1 is DFQATT and CDR2 is SNEGSKA (reference sequence). CDR3 protein: CSAPLNEQYF. Here the CDR3 DNA reads TGCAGTGCTCCCCTCAACGAGCAGTACTTC.

The rearrangement uses TRBV5-6 and TRBJ2-7; 11 nucleotides match TRBD1. The V gene's germline CDR1 is SGHDT and CDR2 YYEEEE. The CDR3 totals 17 residues. Trimming cost V 4 bases and J 4 bases; bases outside gene matches: 13. The CDR3 is CASSLDRGQGLGYEQYF. CDR3 DNA: TGTGCCAGCAGCCTGGACAGGGGGCAAGGTCTGGGGTACGAGCAGTACTTC.

V gene TRBV5-1 combines with J gene TRBJ2-3, with a possible D match to TRBD2 (7 bases). The germline V and J ends were trimmed by 1 base and 0 bases, with 15 bases remaining between them. The germline V gene encodes CDR1 SGHRS and CDR2 YFSETQ. This CDR3 is 17 amino acids long. CDR3 residues: CASSLPGRGLSTDTQYF. For the CDR3, the DNA is TGCGCCAGCAGCTTGCCGGGGAGGGGGTTAAGCACAGATACGCAGTATTTT.

The chain combines TRBV7-9 with TRBJ1-3; the D gene is possibly TRBD1 (5 bases). The V gene's germline CDR1 is SEHNR and CDR2 FQNEAQ (reference sequence). The ends were cut back, 11 bases at V and 1 base at J, with 12 bases in the middle. CDR3 length: 13 residues. As DNA, the CDR3 is TGTGCCGTTGGGGGTCCGTCTGGAAACACCATATATTTT. This codes for CAVGGPSGNTIYF.

The chain combines TRBV7-8 with TRBJ2-7, with 7 bases identical to TRBD2. CDR3 length: 15 residues. Germline V gene sequence: CDR1 SGHVS, CDR2 FQNEAQ. Trimming cost V 5 bases and J 3 bases; bases outside gene matches: 10. The CDR3 DNA sequence: TGTGCCAGCAGCCAATCCCTAGCGGCCCTCTACGAGCAGTACTTC. This codes for CASSQSLAALYEQYF.

The genes are TRBV29-1 and TRBJ2-4; the match to TRBD2 covers 10 bases. The CDR3 is 12 amino acids. J gave up 6 bases and V 7 bases, and 3 bases lay outside the gene matches. CDR1 SQVTM and CDR2 ANQGSEA come from the germline V gene. For the CDR3, the DNA is TGCAGCGCTATAGCGGGAGGAAACATTCAGTACTTC. This codes for CSAIAGGNIQYF.

The genes are TRBV6-1 and TRBJ2-7, with D possibly being TRBD2 (6 bases). CDR3 size: 11 residues. The germline V and J ends were trimmed by 4 bases and 5 bases, with 6 bases remaining between them. Germline V lookup: CDR1 MNHNS, CDR2 SASEGT. CDR3 sequence reads: CASSGGDEQYF. CDR3 nucleotides: TGTGCCAGCAGTGGGGGGGACGAGCAGTACTTC.

This clone was observed a single time. The rearrangement links TRBV11-2 to TRBJ2-5; TRBD2 matches 11 bases. This CDR3 spans 14 amino acids. V shed 7 bases and J 4 bases; nucleotides not matched to a gene: 5. Germline values: CDR1 SGHAT, CDR2 FQNNGV. CDR3 amino acids: CASNRGLAGETQYF. The CDR3 DNA reads as TGTGCCAGCAACCGAGGACTAGCGGGAGAGACCCAGTACTTC.

The rearrangement links TRBV19 to TRBJ2-1; TRBD2 matches 10 bases. CDR3 size: 17 residues. Trimming removed 3 bases from V and 5 bases from J; junction bases left unmatched: 10. From germline, CDR1 is LNHDA and CDR2 SQIVND (reference sequence). In DNA form, the CDR3 reads TGTGCCAGTAGTATCTTGGGTCCTAGCGGGGGTGACAATGAGCAGTTCTTC. Its translation is CASSILGPSGGDNEQFF.